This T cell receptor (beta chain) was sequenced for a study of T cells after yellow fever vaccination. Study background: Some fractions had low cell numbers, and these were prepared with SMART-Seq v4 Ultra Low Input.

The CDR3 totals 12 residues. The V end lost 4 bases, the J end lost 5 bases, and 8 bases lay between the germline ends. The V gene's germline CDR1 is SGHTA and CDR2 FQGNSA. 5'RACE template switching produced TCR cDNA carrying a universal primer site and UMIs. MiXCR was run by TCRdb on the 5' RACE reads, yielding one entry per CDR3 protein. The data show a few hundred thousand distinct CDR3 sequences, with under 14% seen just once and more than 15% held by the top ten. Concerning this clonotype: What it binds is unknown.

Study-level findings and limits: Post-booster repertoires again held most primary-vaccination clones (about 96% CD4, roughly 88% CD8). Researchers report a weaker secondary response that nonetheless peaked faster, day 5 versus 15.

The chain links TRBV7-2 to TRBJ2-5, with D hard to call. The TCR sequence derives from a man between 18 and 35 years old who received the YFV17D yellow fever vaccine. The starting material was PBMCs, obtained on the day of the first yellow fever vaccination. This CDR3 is CASSSLRETQYF. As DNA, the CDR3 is TGTGCCAGCAGCTCCCTGCGGGAGACCCAGTACTTC.